The sequence of this TCR beta chain was determined in a study of OX40 agonist ivuxolimab in advanced cancers. Study information: Hepatocellular carcinoma, melanoma, renal cell or head and neck cancer affected the dose-escalation patients. Findings of the study overall: CD4+ and CD8+ T cells in blood underwent clonal expansion by week 6 at 0.1 to 3.0 mg/kg.

Prior autoimmune disease or systemic immunosuppression barred patients. Sequenced by immunoSEQ multiplex PCR; TCRdb stores in-frame clones only, minus some. The table lists about 33,000 clones, around 80% of them singletons. Trimming at V came to 4 bases and at J to 6 bases, leaving 10 bases not matched to a gene. Germline values: CDR1 SGHTA, CDR2 FQGNSA. This CDR3 is built from 16 residues. Regarding this clone: Its antigen is as yet unknown.

The sequences come from CD4+ or CD8+ T cells sorted from blood, collected in a trial of the OX40 agonist ivuxolimab. The chain carries TRBV7-2 and TRBJ2-1; 9 positions agree with TRBD2. This TCR was recovered from an adult with an advanced solid tumor such as melanoma, head and neck, liver or kidney cancer. CDR3 region: CASSYAGGPKSNEQFF. In nucleotides, the CDR3 is TGTGCCAGCAGCTACGCGGGGGGGCCTAAATCCAATGAGCAGTTCTTC. The whole variable domain, filled in from reference TRBV7-2 and TRBJ2-1, reads GAGVSQSPSNKVTEKGKDVELRCDPISGHTALYWYRQSLGQGLEFLIYFQGNSAPDKSGLPSDRFSAERTGGSVSTLTIQRTQQEDSAVYLCASSYAGGPKSNEQFFGPGTRLTVL.